This T cell receptor beta chain was identified during a study of T cell responses to AZD1222 COVID-19 vaccine. General study results and limits: It should be noted that donors were predominantly white British and more often female, and clonal diversity was possibly underestimated. Two AZD1222 doses significantly raised spike-specific TCR breadth and depth over controls. Only a handful of AZD1222 recipients, six or seven in all, had baseline seropositivity.

The ends were cut back, 7 bases at V and 4 bases at J, with 15 bases in the middle. This CDR3 spans 14 amino acids. CDR1 is SGHRS, CDR2 YFSETQ, per germline. Sequenced by immunoSEQ multiplex PCR; TCRdb stores in-frame clones only, minus some. Of approximately 150,000 clones in the sample, 80% to 95% were seen once. A word on this clone: Its specificity is unknown.

The material was peripheral blood, obtained on day 0 of AZD1222 vaccination. This chain uses TRBV5-1 with TRBJ1-3; D is perhaps TRBD1 (5 bases). This receptor was taken from an adult in good health. CDR3 sequence: CASGSGVSGNTIYF. Written as DNA, the CDR3 is TGCGCCAGCGGCTCGGGGGTTTCGGGAAACACCATATATTTT.